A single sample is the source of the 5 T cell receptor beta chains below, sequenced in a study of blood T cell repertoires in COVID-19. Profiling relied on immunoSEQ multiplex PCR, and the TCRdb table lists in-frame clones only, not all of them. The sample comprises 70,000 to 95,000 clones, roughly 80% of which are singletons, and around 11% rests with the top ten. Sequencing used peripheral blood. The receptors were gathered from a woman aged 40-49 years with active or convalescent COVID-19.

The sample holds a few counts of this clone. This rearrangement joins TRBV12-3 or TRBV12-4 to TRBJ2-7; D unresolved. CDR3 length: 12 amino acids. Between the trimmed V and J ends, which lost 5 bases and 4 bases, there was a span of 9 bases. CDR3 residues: CASSQLFYEQYF. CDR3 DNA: TGTGCCAGCAGTCAATTGTTTTACGAGCAGTACTTC.

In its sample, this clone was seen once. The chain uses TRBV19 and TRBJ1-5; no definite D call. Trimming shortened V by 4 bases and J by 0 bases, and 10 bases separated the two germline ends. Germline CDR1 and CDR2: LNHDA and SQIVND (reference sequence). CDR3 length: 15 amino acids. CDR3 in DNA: TGTGCCAGTAGTAGGGCCCATGATAGCAATCAGCCCCAGCATTTT. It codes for CASSRAHDSNQPQHF.

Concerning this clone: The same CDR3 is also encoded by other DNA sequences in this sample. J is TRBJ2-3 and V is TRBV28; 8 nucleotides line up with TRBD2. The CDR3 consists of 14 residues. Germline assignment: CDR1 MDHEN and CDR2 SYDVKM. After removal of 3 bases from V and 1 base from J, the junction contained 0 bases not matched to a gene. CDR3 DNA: TGTGCCAGCAGTTTGCGGGGGGGCACAGATACGCAGTATTTT. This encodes CASSLRGGTDTQYF.

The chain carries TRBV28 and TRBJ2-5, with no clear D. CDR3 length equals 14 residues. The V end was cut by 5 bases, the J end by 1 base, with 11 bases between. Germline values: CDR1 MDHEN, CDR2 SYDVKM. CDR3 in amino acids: CASSPPAVQETQYF. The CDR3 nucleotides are TGTGCCAGCAGTCCTCCGGCGGTCCAAGAGACCCAGTACTTC.

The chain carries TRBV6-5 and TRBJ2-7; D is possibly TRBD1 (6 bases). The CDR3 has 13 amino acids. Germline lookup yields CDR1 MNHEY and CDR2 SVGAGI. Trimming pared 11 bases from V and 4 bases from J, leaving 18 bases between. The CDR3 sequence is CAAAEPGQYEQYF. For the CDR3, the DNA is TGTGCCGCCGCCGAACCGGGACAATACGAGCAGTACTTC.